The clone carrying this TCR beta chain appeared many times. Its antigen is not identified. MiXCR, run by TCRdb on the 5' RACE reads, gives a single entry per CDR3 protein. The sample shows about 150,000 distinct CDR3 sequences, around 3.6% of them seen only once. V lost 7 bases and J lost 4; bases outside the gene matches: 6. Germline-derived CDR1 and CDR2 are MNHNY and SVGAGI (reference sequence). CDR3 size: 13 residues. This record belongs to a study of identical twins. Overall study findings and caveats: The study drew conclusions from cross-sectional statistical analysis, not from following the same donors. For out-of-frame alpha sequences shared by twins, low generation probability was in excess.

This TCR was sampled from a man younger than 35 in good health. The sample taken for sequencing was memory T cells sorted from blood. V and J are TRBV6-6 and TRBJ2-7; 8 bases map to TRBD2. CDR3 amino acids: CASKSGSGYEQYF. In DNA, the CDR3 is TGTGCCAGCAAGAGCGGGAGTGGGTACGAGCAGTACTTC.